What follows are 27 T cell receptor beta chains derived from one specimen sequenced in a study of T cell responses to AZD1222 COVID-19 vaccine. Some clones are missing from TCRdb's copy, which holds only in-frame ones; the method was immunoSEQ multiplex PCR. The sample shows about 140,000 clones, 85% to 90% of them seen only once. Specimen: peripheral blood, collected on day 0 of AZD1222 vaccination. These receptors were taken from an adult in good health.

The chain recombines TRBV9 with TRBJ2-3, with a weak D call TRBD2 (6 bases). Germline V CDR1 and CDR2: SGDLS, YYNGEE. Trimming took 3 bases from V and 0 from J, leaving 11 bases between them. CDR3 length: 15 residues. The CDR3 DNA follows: TGTGCCAGCAGCGCCCCGGGGGACAGCACAGATACGCAGTATTTT. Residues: CASSAPGDSTDTQYF. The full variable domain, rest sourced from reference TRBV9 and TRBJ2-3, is DSGVTQTPKHLITATGQRVTLRCSPRSGDLSVYWYQQSLDQGLQFLIQYYNGEERAKGNILERFSAQQFPDLHSELNLSSLELGDSALYFCASSAPGDSTDTQYFGPGTRLTVL.

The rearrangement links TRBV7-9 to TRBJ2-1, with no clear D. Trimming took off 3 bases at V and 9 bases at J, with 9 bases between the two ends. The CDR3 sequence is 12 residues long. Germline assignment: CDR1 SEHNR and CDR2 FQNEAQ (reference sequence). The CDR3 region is CASSFGASEQFF. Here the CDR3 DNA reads TGTGCCAGCAGCTTTGGCGCAAGTGAGCAGTTCTTC.

CDR3 sequence reads: CASRQGTSNYGYTF. The DNA of the CDR3 is TGTGCCAGTAGGCAAGGAACCTCTAACTATGGCTACACCTTC. The V gene is TRBV19, the J gene TRBJ1-2; D unresolved. V was cut by 6 bases and J by 0 bases, with 11 bases left in between. This CDR3 spans 14 amino acids. The germline CDR1 and CDR2 sequences are LNHDA and SQIVND (reference sequence).

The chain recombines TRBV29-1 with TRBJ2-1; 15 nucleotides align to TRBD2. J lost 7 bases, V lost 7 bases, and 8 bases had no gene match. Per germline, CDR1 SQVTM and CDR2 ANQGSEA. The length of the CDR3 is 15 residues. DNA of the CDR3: TGCAGCGCTAAAGGACTAGCGGGAGGGCTGAATGAGCAGTTCTTC. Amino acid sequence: CSAKGLAGGLNEQFF.

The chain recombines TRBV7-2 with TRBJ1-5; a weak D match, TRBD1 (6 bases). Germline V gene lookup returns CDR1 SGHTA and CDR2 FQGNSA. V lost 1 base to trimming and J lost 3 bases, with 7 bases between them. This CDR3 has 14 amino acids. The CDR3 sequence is CASSLGQVNQPQHF. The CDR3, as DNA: TGTGCCAGCAGCTTAGGACAGGTCAATCAGCCCCAGCATTTT. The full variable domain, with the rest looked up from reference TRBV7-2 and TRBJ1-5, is GAGVSQSPSNKVTEKGKDVELRCDPISGHTALYWYRQSLGQGLEFLIYFQGNSAPDKSGLPSDRFSAERTGGSVSTLTIQRTQQEDSAVYLCASSLGQVNQPQHFGDGTRLSIL.

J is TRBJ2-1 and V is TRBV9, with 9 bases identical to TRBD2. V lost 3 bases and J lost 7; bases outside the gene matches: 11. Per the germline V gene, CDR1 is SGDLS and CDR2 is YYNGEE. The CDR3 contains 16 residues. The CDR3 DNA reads TGTGCCAGCAGCGCTCGTGCGGCTAGCGGGGTAAATGAGCAGTTCTTC. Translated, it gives CASSARAASGVNEQFF. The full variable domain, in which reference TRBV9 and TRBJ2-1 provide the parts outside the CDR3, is DSGVTQTPKHLITATGQRVTLRCSPRSGDLSVYWYQQSLDQGLQFLIQYYNGEERAKGNILERFSAQQFPDLHSELNLSSLELGDSALYFCASSARAASGVNEQFFGPGTRLTVL.

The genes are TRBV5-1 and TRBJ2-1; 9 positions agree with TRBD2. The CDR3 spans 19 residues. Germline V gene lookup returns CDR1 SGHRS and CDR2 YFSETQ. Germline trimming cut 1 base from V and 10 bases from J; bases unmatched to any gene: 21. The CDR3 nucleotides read TGCGCCAGCAGCTTGAAAGATGGGGATCCGGGACTAGCCACTCGCGAGCAGTTCTTC. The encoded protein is CASSLKDGDPGLATREQFF.

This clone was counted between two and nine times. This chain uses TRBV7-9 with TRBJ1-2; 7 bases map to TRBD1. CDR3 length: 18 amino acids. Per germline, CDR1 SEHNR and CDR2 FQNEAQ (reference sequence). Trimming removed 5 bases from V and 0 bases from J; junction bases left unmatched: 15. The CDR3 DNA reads TGTGCCAGCAGCGAGTTTCCGGGACAGACCAGTTCTAACTATGGCTACACCTTC. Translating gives CASSEFPGQTSSNYGYTF.

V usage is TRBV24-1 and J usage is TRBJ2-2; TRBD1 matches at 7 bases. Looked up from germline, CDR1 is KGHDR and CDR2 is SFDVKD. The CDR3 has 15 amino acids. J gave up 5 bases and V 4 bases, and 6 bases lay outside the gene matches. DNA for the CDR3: TGTGCCACCAGTGACCCGACAGGGCGGACCGGGGAGCTGTTTTTT. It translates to CATSDPTGRTGELFF.

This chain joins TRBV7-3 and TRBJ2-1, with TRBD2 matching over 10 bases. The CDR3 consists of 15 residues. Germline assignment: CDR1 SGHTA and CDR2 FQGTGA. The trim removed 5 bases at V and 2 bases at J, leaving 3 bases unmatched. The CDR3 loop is CASSVSGGAYNEQFF. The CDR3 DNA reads TGTGCCAGCAGCGTAAGCGGGGGGGCCTACAATGAGCAGTTCTTC.

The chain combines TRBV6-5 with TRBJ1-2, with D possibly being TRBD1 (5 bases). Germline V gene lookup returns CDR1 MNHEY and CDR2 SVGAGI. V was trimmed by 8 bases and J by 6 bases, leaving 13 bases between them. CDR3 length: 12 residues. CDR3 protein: CASDGAGDGYTF. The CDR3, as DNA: TGTGCCAGCGACGGGGCGGGAGATGGCTACACCTTC.

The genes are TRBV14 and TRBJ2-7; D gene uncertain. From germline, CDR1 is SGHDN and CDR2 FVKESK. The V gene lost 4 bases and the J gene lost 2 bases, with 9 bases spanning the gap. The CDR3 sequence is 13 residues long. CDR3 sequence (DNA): TGTGCCAGCAGCCTTCGGATTACCTACGAGCAGTACTTC. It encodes CASSLRITYEQYF.

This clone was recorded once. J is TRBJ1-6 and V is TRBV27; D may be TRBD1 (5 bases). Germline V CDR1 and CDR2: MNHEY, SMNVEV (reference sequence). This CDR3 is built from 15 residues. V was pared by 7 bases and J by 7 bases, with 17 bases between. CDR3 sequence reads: CASTPTSQGNSPLHF. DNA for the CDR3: TGTGCCAGCACTCCTACCTCGCAGGGAAATTCACCCCTCCACTTT.

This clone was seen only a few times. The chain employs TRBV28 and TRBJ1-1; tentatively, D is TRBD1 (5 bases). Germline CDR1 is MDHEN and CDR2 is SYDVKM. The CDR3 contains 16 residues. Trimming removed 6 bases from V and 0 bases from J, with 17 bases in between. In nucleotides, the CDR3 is TGTGCCAGCAGCTCACCCAGCGACAGTATGAACACTGAAGCTTTCTTT. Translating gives CASSSPSDSMNTEAFF.

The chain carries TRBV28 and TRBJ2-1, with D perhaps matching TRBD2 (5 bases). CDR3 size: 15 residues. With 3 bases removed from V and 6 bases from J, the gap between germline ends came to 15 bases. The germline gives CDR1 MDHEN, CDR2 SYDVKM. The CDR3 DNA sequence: TGTGCCAGCAGTTTCGCCACCACGGGGAGCAATGAGCAGTTCTTC. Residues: CASSFATTGSNEQFF.

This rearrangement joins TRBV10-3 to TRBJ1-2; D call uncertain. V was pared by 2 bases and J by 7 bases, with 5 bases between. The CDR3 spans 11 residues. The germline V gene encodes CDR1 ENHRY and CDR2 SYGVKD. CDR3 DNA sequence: TGTGCCATCAGTGAGGGCTCTGGCTACACCTTC. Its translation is CAISEGSGYTF.

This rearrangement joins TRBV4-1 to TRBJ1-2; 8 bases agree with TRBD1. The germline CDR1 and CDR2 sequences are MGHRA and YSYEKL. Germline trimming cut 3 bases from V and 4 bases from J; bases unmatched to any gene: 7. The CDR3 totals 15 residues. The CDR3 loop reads CASSHAGGLGYGYTF. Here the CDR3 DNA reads TGCGCCAGCAGCCACGCAGGGGGCTTGGGCTATGGCTACACCTTC.

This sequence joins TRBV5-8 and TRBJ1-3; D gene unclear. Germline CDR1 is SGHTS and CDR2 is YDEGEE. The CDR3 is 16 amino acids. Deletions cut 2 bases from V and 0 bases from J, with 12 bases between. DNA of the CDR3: TGTGCCAGCAGCTTCAAAGTGGGGAGCTCTGGAAACACCATATATTTT. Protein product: CASSFKVGSSGNTIYF.

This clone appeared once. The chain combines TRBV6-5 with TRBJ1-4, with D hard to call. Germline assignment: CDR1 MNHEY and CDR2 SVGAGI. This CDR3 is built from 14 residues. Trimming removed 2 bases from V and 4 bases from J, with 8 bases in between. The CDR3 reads CASSYMVGNEKLFF. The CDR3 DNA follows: TGTGCCAGCAGTTACATGGTTGGTAATGAAAAACTGTTTTTT.

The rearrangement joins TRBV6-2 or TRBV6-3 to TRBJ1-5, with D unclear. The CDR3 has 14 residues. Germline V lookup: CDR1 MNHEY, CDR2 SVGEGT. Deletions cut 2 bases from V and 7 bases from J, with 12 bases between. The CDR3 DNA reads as TGTGCCAGCAGTTACGCGGCCGGGAGGCAGCCCCAGCATTTT. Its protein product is CASSYAAGRQPQHF.

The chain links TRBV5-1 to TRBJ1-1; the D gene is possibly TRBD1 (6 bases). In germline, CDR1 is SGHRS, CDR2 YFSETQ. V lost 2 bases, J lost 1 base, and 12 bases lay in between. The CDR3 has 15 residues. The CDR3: CASSLGDIGNTEAFF. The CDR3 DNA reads TGCGCCAGCAGCTTAGGGGACATCGGGAACACTGAAGCTTTCTTT.

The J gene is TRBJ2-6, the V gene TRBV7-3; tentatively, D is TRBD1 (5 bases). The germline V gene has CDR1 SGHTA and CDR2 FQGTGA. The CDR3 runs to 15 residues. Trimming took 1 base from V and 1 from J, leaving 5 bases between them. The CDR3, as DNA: TGTGCCAGCAGCTTAAAGGGGTCTGGGGCCAACGTCCTGACTTTC. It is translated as CASSLKGSGANVLTF.

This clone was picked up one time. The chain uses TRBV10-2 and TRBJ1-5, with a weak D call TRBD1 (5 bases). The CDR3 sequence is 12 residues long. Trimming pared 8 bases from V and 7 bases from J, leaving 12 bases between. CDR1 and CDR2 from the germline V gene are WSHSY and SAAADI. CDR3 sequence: CASGARDQPQHF. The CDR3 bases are TGCGCCAGCGGGGCCCGGGACCAGCCCCAGCATTTT.

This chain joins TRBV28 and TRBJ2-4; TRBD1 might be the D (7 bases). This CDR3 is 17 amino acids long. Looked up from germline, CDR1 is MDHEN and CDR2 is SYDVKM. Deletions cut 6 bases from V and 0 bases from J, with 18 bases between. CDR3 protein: CASSSQQGRLAKNIQYF. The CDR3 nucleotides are TGTGCCAGCAGCTCCCAACAGGGGAGGCTAGCCAAAAACATTCAGTACTTC.

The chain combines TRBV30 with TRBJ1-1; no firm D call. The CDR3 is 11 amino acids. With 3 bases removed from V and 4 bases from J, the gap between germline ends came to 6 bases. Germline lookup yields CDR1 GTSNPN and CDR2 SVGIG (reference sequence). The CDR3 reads CAWRRATEAFF. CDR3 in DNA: TGTGCCTGGAGGAGGGCCACTGAAGCTTTCTTT.

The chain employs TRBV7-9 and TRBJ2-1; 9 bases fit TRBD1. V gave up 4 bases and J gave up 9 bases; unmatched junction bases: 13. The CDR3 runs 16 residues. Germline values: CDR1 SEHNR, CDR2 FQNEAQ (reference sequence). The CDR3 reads CASSWPSGTGRSEQFF. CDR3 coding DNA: TGTGCCAGCAGCTGGCCCTCCGGGACAGGGAGGTCTGAGCAGTTCTTC.

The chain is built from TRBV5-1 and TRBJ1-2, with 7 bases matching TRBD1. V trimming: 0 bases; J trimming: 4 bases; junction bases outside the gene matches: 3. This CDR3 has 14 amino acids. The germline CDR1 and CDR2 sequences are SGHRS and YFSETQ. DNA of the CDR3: TGCGCCAGCAGCTTGGGACAGGGCTCCTATGGCTACACCTTC. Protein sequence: CASSLGQGSYGYTF.